This TCR beta chain was obtained from a study of T-cell memory formation after mild COVID-19. General study results and limits: Second-wave clones that peaked on day 37 lacked confirmed SARS-CoV-2 specificity. Several responding clones turned up in pre-infection memory, indicating that cross-reactive memory may have taken part. Clones shrinking from day 15 to 85 showed even CD4/CD8 mixes; later expanders tilted CD4+.

This CDR3 comprises 15 residues. Germline V CDR1 and CDR2: SNHLY, FYNNEI. The V and J ends lost 3 bases and 7 bases respectively, with 18 bases between them. 5'RACE primed from the constant segment yielded TCR alpha and TCR beta cDNA libraries bearing sample barcodes and UMIs. TCRdb itself ran the 5' RACE reads through MiXCR, one entry per CDR3 protein. The table shows 350,000 to 400,000 distinct CDR3 sequences, with over 13% occurring only once. Details on this clonotype: What it binds is unknown.

The chain carries TRBV2 and TRBJ1-2, with D unresolved. Sequencing input: PBMCs or a T cell subset sorted from them (not recorded which). The TCR was taken from a young man who had mild COVID-19 (a few samples of this study predate the infection). Cell type and time point are not known. Here the CDR3 DNA reads TGTGCCAGCAGTGATCTGGCTGGGTGGTGGGGTGGCTACACCTTC. Its translation is CASSDLAGWWGGYTF.